The rows below give T cell receptor beta chains drawn from one sample of a study of blood T cell repertoires in COVID-19. Clones were sequenced by immunoSEQ multiplex PCR, and TCRdb holds only the in-frame ones, with some missing. The sample records roughly 400,000 clones, over 75% being singletons. The sequenced sample was PBMCs or T cells enriched from blood (not recorded which). These receptors were taken from a man aged 25 to 40 who had recovered from COVID-19. Both conserved end residues are part of each CDR3. Each record gives: D gene, clone size, V gene, J gene, CDR3 DNA, CDR3 protein. A D gene is named only where the DNA matches it firmly. Not every row has a clone size; where given, it reads once, few, many or a size class.

d_call: -
clone_size: -
v_call: TRBV29-1
j_call: TRBJ1-2
cdr3_nt: TGCAGCGTTGAAGATATTGCGGGGGCCTATGGCTACACCTTC
cdr3_aa: CSVEDIAGAYGYTF

d_call: TRBD2
clone_size: -
v_call: TRBV5-1
j_call: TRBJ2-7
cdr3_nt: TGCGCCAGCAGCTCTAATAGCGGGACGGGGGAGCAGTACTTC
cdr3_aa: CASSSNSGTGEQYF

d_call: -
clone_size: -
v_call: TRBV27
j_call: TRBJ1-5
cdr3_nt: TGTGCCAGCAGGTCTGGCGGGGGTCAGCCCCAGCATTTT
cdr3_aa: CASRSGGGQPQHF

d_call: -
clone_size: once
v_call: TRBV6-5
j_call: TRBJ1-5
cdr3_nt: TGTGCCAGCAGGTCGCCCGGTTGGCAGCCCCAGCATTTT
cdr3_aa: CASRSPGWQPQHF

d_call: TRBD1
clone_size: -
v_call: TRBV19
j_call: TRBJ1-5
cdr3_nt: TGTGCCACTCAAATCGGGACAGCCAATCAGCCCCAGCATTTT
cdr3_aa: CATQIGTANQPQHF

d_call: -
clone_size: -
v_call: TRBV27
j_call: TRBJ1-2
cdr3_nt: TGTGCCAGCGTTGGGGGGGGTGGTGGCTACACCTTC
cdr3_aa: CASVGGGGGYTF

d_call: -
clone_size: -
v_call: TRBV7-9
j_call: TRBJ1-2
cdr3_nt: TGTGCCAGCAGCTTAGGGCAACTAGCTAACTATGGCTACACCTTC
cdr3_aa: CASSLGQLANYGYTF

d_call: -
clone_size: -
v_call: TRBV11-3
j_call: TRBJ2-2
cdr3_nt: TGTGCCAGCAGTAACCCAGGGGAAGTCACCGGGGAGCTGTTTTTT
cdr3_aa: CASSNPGEVTGELFF

d_call: -
clone_size: -
v_call: TRBV29-1
j_call: TRBJ2-1
cdr3_nt: TGCAGCGAACTTTTAGGAGCTGAGCAGTTCTTC
cdr3_aa: CSELLGAEQFF

d_call: -
clone_size: -
v_call: TRBV20-1
j_call: TRBJ1-1
cdr3_nt: TGCAGTGCTAGGGAGGGCACTGAAGCTTTCTTT
cdr3_aa: CSAREGTEAFF

d_call: -
clone_size: -
v_call: TRBV7-9
j_call: TRBJ2-1
cdr3_nt: TGTGCCAGCATTCGGGACACAGGAGCTGGGAATGAGCAGTTCTTC
cdr3_aa: CASIRDTGAGNEQFF

d_call: -
clone_size: -
v_call: TRBV5-4
j_call: TRBJ1-1
cdr3_nt: TGTGCCAGCAGCCGAACAGTTACGAACACTGAAGCTTTCTTT
cdr3_aa: CASSRTVTNTEAFF

d_call: TRBD1
clone_size: -
v_call: TRBV7-2
j_call: TRBJ2-7
cdr3_nt: TGTGCCAGCAGCTACCCGGGACAGAACTACGAGCAGTACTTC
cdr3_aa: CASSYPGQNYEQYF

d_call: -
clone_size: -
v_call: TRBV10-3
j_call: TRBJ1-5
cdr3_nt: TGTGCCATCAGTGAAGGCGGGGCCTTGGGGTCGCCCCAGCATTTT
cdr3_aa: CAISEGGALGSPQHF

d_call: TRBD2
clone_size: -
v_call: TRBV7-9
j_call: TRBJ2-7
cdr3_nt: TGTGCCAGCAGCTCCAGTCGGGAGGGCCCCCTGGAGCAGTACTTC
cdr3_aa: CASSSSREGPLEQYF

d_call: -
clone_size: -
v_call: TRBV5-1
j_call: TRBJ2-1
cdr3_nt: TGCGCCAGCAGGGACGGGAGCTCCTACAATGAGCAGTTCTTC
cdr3_aa: CASRDGSSYNEQFF

d_call: -
clone_size: -
v_call: TRBV7-2
j_call: TRBJ2-2
cdr3_nt: TGTGCCAGCAGCCAATTCGGGGAGCTGTTTTTT
cdr3_aa: CASSQFGELFF

d_call: -
clone_size: few
v_call: TRBV5-1
j_call: TRBJ2-2
cdr3_nt: TGCGCCAGCAGCCCGGTCCGGACCGGGGAGCTGTTTTTT
cdr3_aa: CASSPVRTGELFF

d_call: -
clone_size: -
v_call: TRBV7-9
j_call: TRBJ1-2
cdr3_nt: TGTGCCAGCAGCCCAGGCTCTGGGGCCTATGGCTACACCTTC
cdr3_aa: CASSPGSGAYGYTF

d_call: -
clone_size: -
v_call: TRBV12-3/TRBV12-4
j_call: TRBJ1-6
cdr3_nt: TGTGCCAGCAGTTTGAGTACAGGATCACCCCTCCACTTT
cdr3_aa: CASSLSTGSPLHF

d_call: TRBD2
clone_size: -
v_call: TRBV3-1/TRBV3-2
j_call: TRBJ2-7
cdr3_nt: TGTGCCAGCAGCGGACTAGCGGGAGGTCGCTCCTACGAGCAGTACTTC
cdr3_aa: CASSGLAGGRSYEQYF

d_call: TRBD2
clone_size: -
v_call: TRBV5-4
j_call: TRBJ2-1
cdr3_nt: TGTGCCAGCAGCCCCCCTAGCGGGAGGCCTGTTCAGCAGTTCTTC
cdr3_aa: CASSPPSGRPVQQFF

d_call: -
clone_size: -
v_call: TRBV10-3
j_call: TRBJ2-2
cdr3_nt: TGTGCCATCAGTGATTGGGACACCACCACCGGGGAGCTGTTTTTT
cdr3_aa: CAISDWDTTTGELFF

d_call: -
clone_size: -
v_call: TRBV28
j_call: TRBJ1-1
cdr3_nt: TGTGCCAGCAGTTTTGGGAGGGTACCTGTGAACACTGAAGCTTTCTTT
cdr3_aa: CASSFGRVPVNTEAFF